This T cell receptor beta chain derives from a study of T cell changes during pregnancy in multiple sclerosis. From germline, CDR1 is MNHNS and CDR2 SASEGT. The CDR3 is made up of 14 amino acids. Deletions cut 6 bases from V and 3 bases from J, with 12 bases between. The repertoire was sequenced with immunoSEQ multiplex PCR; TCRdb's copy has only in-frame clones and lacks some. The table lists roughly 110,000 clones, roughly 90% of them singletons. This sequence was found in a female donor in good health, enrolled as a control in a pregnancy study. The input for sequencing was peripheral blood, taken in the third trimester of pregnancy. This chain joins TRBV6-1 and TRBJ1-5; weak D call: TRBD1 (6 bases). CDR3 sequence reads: CASSRNRDNQPQHF. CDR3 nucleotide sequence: TGTGCCAGCAGCCGCAACAGGGACAATCAGCCCCAGCATTTT.